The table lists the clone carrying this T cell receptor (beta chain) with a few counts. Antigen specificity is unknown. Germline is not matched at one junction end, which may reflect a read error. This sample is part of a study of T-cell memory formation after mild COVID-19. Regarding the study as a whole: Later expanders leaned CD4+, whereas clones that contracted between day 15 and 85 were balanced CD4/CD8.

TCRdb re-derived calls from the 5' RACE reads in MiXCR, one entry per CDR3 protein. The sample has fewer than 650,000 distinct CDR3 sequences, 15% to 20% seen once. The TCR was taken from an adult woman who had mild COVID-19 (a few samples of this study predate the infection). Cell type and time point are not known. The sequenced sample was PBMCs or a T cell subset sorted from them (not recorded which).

CDR3 nucleotide sequence: TGTGCCAGCAGCCAAACCCTACAAGAATACCCCCGATTC. Its protein is CASSQTLQEYPRF. The chain combines TRBV14 with TRBJ2-7; D is undetermined. The CDR3 totals 13 residues. Germline V CDR1 and CDR2: SGHDN, FVKESK.